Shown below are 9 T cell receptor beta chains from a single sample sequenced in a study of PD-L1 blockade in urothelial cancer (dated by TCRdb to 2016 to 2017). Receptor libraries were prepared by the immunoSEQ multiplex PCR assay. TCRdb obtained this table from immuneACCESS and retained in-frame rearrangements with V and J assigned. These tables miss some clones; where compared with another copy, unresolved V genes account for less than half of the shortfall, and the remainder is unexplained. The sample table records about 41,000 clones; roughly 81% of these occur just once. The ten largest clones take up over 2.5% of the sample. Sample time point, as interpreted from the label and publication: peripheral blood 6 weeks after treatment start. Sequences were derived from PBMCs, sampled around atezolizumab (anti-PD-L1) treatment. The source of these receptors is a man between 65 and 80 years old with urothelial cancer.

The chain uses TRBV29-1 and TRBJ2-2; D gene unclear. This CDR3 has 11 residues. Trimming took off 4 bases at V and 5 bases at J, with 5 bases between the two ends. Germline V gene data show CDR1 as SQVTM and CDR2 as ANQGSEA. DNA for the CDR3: TGCAGCGTTGCTTCTACCGGGGAGCTGTTTTTT. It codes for CSVASTGELFF.

CDR3: CASSNRGDGYTF. The CDR3 DNA reads as TGCGCCAGCAGCAATCGGGGGGATGGCTACACCTTC. The gene calls are TRBV5-1 and TRBJ1-2; D perhaps matches TRBD1 (5 bases). Germline-derived CDR1 and CDR2 are SGHRS and YFSETQ. Trimming removed 4 bases from V and 6 bases from J, with 10 bases in between. This CDR3 comprises 12 residues.

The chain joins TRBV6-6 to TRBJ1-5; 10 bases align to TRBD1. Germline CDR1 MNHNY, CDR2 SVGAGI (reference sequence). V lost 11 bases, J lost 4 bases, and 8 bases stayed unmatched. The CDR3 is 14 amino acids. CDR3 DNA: TGTGCCGGCGCGGGGGACAGGGGTAATCAGCCCCAGCATTTT. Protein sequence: CAGAGDRGNQPQHF.

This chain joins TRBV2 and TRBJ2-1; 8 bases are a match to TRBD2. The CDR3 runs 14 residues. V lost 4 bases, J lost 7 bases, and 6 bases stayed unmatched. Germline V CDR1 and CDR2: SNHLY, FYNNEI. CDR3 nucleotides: TGTGCCAGCAGTGGGGGACTAGACTCGAATGAGCAGTTCTTC. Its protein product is CASSGGLDSNEQFF.

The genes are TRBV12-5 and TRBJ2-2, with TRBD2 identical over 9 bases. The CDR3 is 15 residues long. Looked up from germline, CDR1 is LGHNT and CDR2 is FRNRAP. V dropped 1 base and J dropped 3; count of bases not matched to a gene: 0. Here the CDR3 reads CASGLGLADTGELFF. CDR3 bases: TGTGCTAGTGGTTTGGGACTAGCGGACACCGGGGAGCTGTTTTTT.

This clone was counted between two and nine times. CDR3 loop: CASTKGGLADYEQYF. CDR3 sequence (DNA): TGTGCCAGCACCAAAGGGGGCCTAGCCGACTACGAGCAGTACTTC. The chain couples TRBV6-6 to TRBJ2-7; 7 nucleotides match TRBD1. The CDR3 contains 15 residues. V gave up 7 bases and J gave up 3 bases; unmatched junction bases: 12. CDR1 and CDR2 (germline): MNHNY, SVGAGI (reference sequence).

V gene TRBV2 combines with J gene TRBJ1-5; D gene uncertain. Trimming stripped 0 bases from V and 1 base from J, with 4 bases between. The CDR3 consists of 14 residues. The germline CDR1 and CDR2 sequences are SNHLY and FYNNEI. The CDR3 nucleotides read TGTGCCAGCAGTGAAGCCCTAAGCAATCAGCCCCAGCATTTT. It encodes CASSEALSNQPQHF.

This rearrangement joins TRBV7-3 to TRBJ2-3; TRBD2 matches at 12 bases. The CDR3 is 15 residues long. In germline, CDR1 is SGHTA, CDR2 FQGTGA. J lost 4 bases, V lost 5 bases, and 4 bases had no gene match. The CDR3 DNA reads TGTGCCAGCAGCCCCCTAGCGGGGGGGGCAGATACGCAGTATTTT. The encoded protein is CASSPLAGGADTQYF.

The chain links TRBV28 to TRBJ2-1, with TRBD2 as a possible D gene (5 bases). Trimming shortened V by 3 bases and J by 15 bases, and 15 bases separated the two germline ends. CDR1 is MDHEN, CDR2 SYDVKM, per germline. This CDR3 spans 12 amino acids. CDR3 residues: CASSFRRVRLFF. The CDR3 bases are TGTGCCAGCAGTTTCCGGCGGGTACGACTGTTCTTC.